The rows below give T cell receptor beta chains drawn from one sample of a study of blood T cell repertoires in COVID-19. TCRdb keeps only in-frame clones here, not all; method: immunoSEQ multiplex PCR. The sample holds under 200,000 clones, about 80% seen once. The sample taken for sequencing was peripheral blood. These receptors originate from a human donor with acute or convalescent COVID-19. The donor label of this sample is uncertain. The CDR3 runs from the conserved cysteine through the conserved F or W. The D gene is left open where the match is weak. Only part of the rows carry a size: once, few, many, or a class if the clone is expanded.

cdr3_nt	cdr3_aa	d_call	v_call	clone_size	j_call
TGTGCCAGCAGTGGGCCCTTTATTAGCGGGAGTCCAGATACGCAGTATTTT	CASSGPFISGSPDTQYF	TRBD2	TRBV6-1	-	TRBJ2-3
TGTGCCACCAGCAGATCGACAGGGGCTACCGGGCTGGGCACTGAAGCTTTCTTT	CATSRSTGATGLGTEAFF	TRBD1	TRBV15	once	TRBJ1-1
TGTGCCACCAGCAGAGCAGTAGCGGGGTTATCCTACGAGCAGTACTTC	CATSRAVAGLSYEQYF	TRBD2	TRBV15	-	TRBJ2-7
TGTGCCAGCAGCCTCGGGACTACCAGCTACGAGCAGTACTTC	CASSLGTTSYEQYF	TRBD2	TRBV5-6	-	TRBJ2-7
TGTGCCAGCAGTGATCCGGCGGGACGGATAATGAAGTATGGCTACACCTTC	CASSDPAGRIMKYGYTF	-	TRBV2	-	TRBJ1-2
TGCGCCAGCAGCTCCAAACGCCAAGACGCCCTAGGGGGAGAGACCCAGTACTTC	CASSSKRQDALGGETQYF	-	TRBV5-1	-	TRBJ2-5
TGTGCCAGCAGCTTGAAACCCGACAAGCCGTACTTC	CASSLKPDKPYF	-	TRBV11-2	once	TRBJ2-5
TGTGCCAGCAGCCTCCGGACTAGCAAGAGCGGGCAGTACTTC	CASSLRTSKSGQYF	TRBD2	TRBV5-8	-	TRBJ2-7
TGTGCCAGCAGTGAATACAACTCACCCCTCCACTTT	CASSEYNSPLHF	-	TRBV6-1	few	TRBJ1-6
TGTGCCAGCAGCGGCGGGACCGCTGGAAACACCATATATTTT	CASSGGTAGNTIYF	-	TRBV13	-	TRBJ1-3
TGTGCCAGCAGTCTAGCGAGGTCCGCAGATACGCAGTATTTT	CASSLARSADTQYF	-	TRBV5-4	-	TRBJ2-3
TGTGCCAGCGGCTCCTCCTACGAGCAGTACTTC	CASGSSYEQYF	-	TRBV2	-	TRBJ2-7